This T cell receptor (beta chain) comes out of a study of regulatory T cells in long-lasting Graves disease. The wider study: Newly diagnosed Graves' patients had taken antithyroid drugs under 3 months.

Arm-PCR of CDR3 regions with iRepertoire HTBI primers generated TCR beta libraries. MiXCR was run by TCRdb on the multiplex PCR reads, yielding one entry per CDR3 protein. The table includes around 480,000 distinct CDR3 sequences, about a sixth detected once. Time point reported: newly diagnosed GD, antithyroid drugs for less than 3 months. Isolated PBMC RNA provided the starting material for the TCR library. Study findings and constraints: Persistent disease samples used TRBV28, TRBJ1-2 and TRBJ2-5 preferentially.

CDR1 and CDR2 (germline): MDHEN, SYDVKM. This CDR3 has 14 amino acids. V trimming: 5 bases; J trimming: 8 bases; junction bases outside the gene matches: 7. Comment on this clonotype: The antigen remains unidentified.

This same sample was also part of a study on T cells in Graves' hyperthyroidism and ophthalmopathy. This second study says: Calling Graves' hyperthyroidism stable meant ophthalmopathy did not progress within 18 months.

Sequencing used peripheral blood mononuclear cells (PBMCs), obtained at new diagnosis, from a patient treated with antithyroid drugs. V and J are TRBV28 and TRBJ2-1, with 9 bases identical to TRBD1. The TCR was taken from a man aged 35 to 55 with Graves disease. The CDR3 sequence is CASSAPGQGDEQFF. As DNA, the CDR3 is TGTGCCAGCAGTGCTCCGGGACAGGGCGATGAGCAGTTCTTC.